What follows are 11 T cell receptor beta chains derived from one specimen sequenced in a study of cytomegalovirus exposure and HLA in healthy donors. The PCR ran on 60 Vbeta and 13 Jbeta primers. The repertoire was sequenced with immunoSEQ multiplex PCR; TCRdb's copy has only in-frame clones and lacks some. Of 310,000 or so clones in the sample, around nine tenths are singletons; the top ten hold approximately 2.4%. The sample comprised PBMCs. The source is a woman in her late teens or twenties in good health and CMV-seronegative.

The CDR3 here is CASSSQGATGELFF. As DNA, the CDR3 is TGTGCCAGCAGCTCGCAGGGGGCCACCGGGGAGCTGTTTTTT. The chain couples TRBV7-6 to TRBJ2-2; 8 nucleotides align to TRBD1. V dropped 4 bases and J dropped 4; count of bases not matched to a gene: 2. Per the germline V gene, CDR1 is SGHVS and CDR2 is FNYEAQ. The CDR3 covers 14 residues.

CDR3 sequence (DNA): TGCAGCGTTGAAACAGGGGGCGCTAACTATGGCTACACCTTC. Translating gives CSVETGGANYGYTF. The V and J genes are TRBV29-1 and TRBJ1-2, with 9 bases fitting TRBD1. From germline, CDR1 is SQVTM and CDR2 ANQGSEA. The CDR3 extends over 14 amino acids. Trimming took 2 bases from V and 0 from J; bases not matched to a gene: 1.

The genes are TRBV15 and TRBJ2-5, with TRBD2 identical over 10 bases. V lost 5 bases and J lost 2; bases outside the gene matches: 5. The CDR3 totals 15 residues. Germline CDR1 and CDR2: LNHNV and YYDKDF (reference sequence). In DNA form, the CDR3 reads TGTGCCACCAGCTTTGGACTAGCGGAACAAGAGACCCAGTACTTC. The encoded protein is CATSFGLAEQETQYF.

The DNA of the CDR3 is TGCGCCAGCAGCCAAGTGGCTAGCGGGGTTGGGAGTGAGCAGTTCTTC. Its translation: CASSQVASGVGSEQFF. The chain employs TRBV4-1 and TRBJ2-1; 9 bases are shared with TRBD2. The CDR3 is 16 amino acids. V shed 1 base, J shed 9 bases, and the junction held 10 bases outside the gene matches. Germline CDR1 is MGHRA and CDR2 is YSYEKL.

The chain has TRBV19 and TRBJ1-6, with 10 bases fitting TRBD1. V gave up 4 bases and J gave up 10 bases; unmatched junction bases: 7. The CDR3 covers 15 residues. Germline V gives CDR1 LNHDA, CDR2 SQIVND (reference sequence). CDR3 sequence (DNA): TGTGCCAGTAGTAACTCCAGACAGGGGGCCTCACCCCTCCACTTT. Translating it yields CASSNSRQGASPLHF.

As DNA, the CDR3 is TGTGCCAGCAAAGAGACAGGACGGGCGGTAACCTTC. Protein sequence: CASKETGRAVTF. This chain links TRBV2 with TRBJ1-2; D is possibly TRBD1 (6 bases). V lost 7 bases, J lost 14 bases, and 20 bases lay in between. CDR1 and CDR2 from the germline V gene are SNHLY and FYNNEI. The CDR3 is made up of 12 amino acids.

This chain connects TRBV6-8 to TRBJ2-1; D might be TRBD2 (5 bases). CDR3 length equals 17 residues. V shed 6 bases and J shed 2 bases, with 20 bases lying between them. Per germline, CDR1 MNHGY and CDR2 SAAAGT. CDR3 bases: TGTGCCAGCAGAACGAGTTACATCACGGGGACCTACAATGAGCAGTTCTTC. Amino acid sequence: CASRTSYITGTYNEQFF.

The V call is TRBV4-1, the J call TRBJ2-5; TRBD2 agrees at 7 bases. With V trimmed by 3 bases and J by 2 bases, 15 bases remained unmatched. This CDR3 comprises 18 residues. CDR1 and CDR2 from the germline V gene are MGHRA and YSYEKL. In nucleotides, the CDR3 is TGCGCCAGCAGCCACCCGCCGAGGTGGGCGGGGGAGCAAGAGACCCAGTACTTC. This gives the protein CASSHPPRWAGEQETQYF.

The CDR3, as DNA: TGTGCCAGCAGCTCCCCTAGCGGGGGGACGGGCAATGAGCAGTTCTTC. Its translation: CASSSPSGGTGNEQFF. The gene calls are TRBV7-3 and TRBJ2-1, with TRBD2 matching 11 bases. The ends lost 4 bases at V and 6 bases at J; junction bases unmatched: 8. Germline-derived CDR1 and CDR2 are SGHTA and FQGTGA. This CDR3 has 16 amino acids.

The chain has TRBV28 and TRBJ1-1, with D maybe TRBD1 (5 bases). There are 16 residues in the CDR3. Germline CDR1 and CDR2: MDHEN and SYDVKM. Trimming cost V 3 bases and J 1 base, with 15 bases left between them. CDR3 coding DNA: TGTGCCAGCAGTTTTTCCCCGACAGCCAAGAACACTGAAGCTTTCTTT. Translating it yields CASSFSPTAKNTEAFF.

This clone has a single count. In DNA form, the CDR3 reads TGTGCCAGCAGCTTGGACAGGGTAACCGGGGAGCTGTTTTTT. This translates into CASSLDRVTGELFF. The J gene is TRBJ2-2, the V gene TRBV7-3; TRBD1 matches at 8 bases. V lost 3 bases, J lost 5 bases, and 2 bases stayed unmatched. Germline V gene sequence: CDR1 SGHTA, CDR2 FQGTGA. The CDR3 covers 14 residues.